The present T cell receptor beta chain was sequenced within a study of neoadjuvant nivolumab and ipilimumab in lung cancer. V was trimmed by 1 base and J by 6 bases, leaving 12 bases between them. CDR1 GTSNPN and CDR2 SVGIG come from the germline V gene (reference sequence). The CDR3 sequence is 13 residues long. Study findings and constraints: Only two of four nivolumab-treated tumors gained richness and clonality by surgery. Higher pretherapy blood TCR richness went with higher resected-tumor richness. TCR richness and clonality were higher in tumors than adjacent uninvolved lung.

Sequencing used immunoSEQ multiplex PCR; TCRdb keeps in-frame clones, though not all of them. The repertoire holds some 37,000 clones, with 89% as singletons. A remark on this clone: Its specificity is not known.

The chain links TRBV30 to TRBJ1-2; D perhaps matches TRBD1 (5 bases). The TCR originated in an adult with non-small cell lung cancer. The sample consisted of peripheral blood, taken before neoadjuvant nivolumab, alone or with ipilimumab. The CDR3 DNA follows: TGTGCCTGGAGTGCCAAATGGGGGAATGGCTACACCTTC. Amino acid sequence: CAWSAKWGNGYTF.